This T cell receptor beta chain was observed in a study of blood T cell repertoires in COVID-19. As for the study in general: The United States, Italy and Spain were the sources of the acute and convalescent COVID-19 samples.

Source study methods: Cell counts per sample came from amplifying reference gene primers. Repertoires were generated with immunoSEQ multiplex PCR, while TCRdb's copy carries only in-frame clones and drops some. V, J and clone size derive from that table, while D and trimming were established from the DNA sequence. The table has around 120,000 clones, roughly 79% seen once; the top ten hold roughly 2%. CDR1 is LNHDA, CDR2 SQIVND, per germline (reference sequence). V was pared by 7 bases and J by 10 bases, with 12 bases of the junction left unmatched. CDR3 size: 15 residues. The chain employs TRBV19 and TRBJ1-6; 8 bases agree with TRBD1. The sequenced material came from peripheral blood. This clonotype was obtained from a man in his 70s with acute or convalescent COVID-19. In DNA form, the CDR3 reads TGTGCCAGTATACAGACAGGGGAGGGTAACTCACCCCTCCACTTT. Encoded protein: CASIQTGEGNSPLHF.